These T cell receptor beta chains were read from a single sample in a study of T cell repertoires in cytomegalovirus infection. TCRdb reprocessed the reads via MiXCR and lists one record per CDR3 protein. This sample has fewer than 300,000 distinct CDR3 sequences, with more than 20% found just once. Material: PBMCs. These receptors originate from a human donor in good health (CMV status not recorded). Some clones in this sample may be carry-over from other donors' samples. The conserved cysteine and the conserved F or W are not part of the CDR3 here.

v_gene	CDR3aa
TRBV2	ASSVTGLADYEQY
TRBV28	AGGVSNQPQH
TRBV11-2	ASSFAPDRGGTEAF
TRBV19	ASRNYGYT
TRBV7-2	ASSPFTEAF
TRBV7-2	ASSSQENTEAF
TRBV12-3/TRBV12-4	ASSLRGPRNQPQH
TRBV6-2/TRBV6-3	ASSYSGSYEQY
TRBV28	ASNRDRGLKTQY
TRBV2	ARAVDNEQF
TRBV6-2/TRBV6-3	ASSYSPRAETQY
TRBV5-1	ASSTGQTSGFSYEQY